These 22 T cell receptor beta chains originate from one sample sequenced in a study of OX40 agonist ivuxolimab in advanced cancers. The assay was immunoSEQ multiplex PCR, and TCRdb's table has in-frame clones only and misses some. The sample holds some 30,000 clones, 74% seen once. Source: CD4+ or CD8+ T cells sorted from blood, taken in a trial of the OX40 agonist ivuxolimab. The receptor set was obtained from an adult with an advanced solid tumor such as melanoma, head and neck, liver or kidney cancer.

The genes are TRBV5-1 and TRBJ2-5; 8 bases map to TRBD2. J was trimmed by 1 base and V by 2 bases; bases with no gene match: 7. CDR1 SGHRS and CDR2 YFSETQ come from the germline V gene. This CDR3 region has 16 residues. The CDR3 sequence: CASSLAGTRGQETQYF. The CDR3 region has the DNA TGCGCCAGCAGCTTAGCTGGGACTAGGGGCCAAGAGACCCAGTACTTC.

The rearrangement uses TRBV10-3 and TRBJ2-7; D remains ambiguous. This CDR3 region has 12 residues. V lost 3 bases to trimming and J lost 0 bases, with 3 bases between them. Germline V gives CDR1 ENHRY, CDR2 SYGVKD. CDR3 sequence (DNA): TGTGCCATCAGTGACCTCTCCTACGAGCAGTACTTC. Its protein is CAISDLSYEQYF.

J is TRBJ2-5 and V is TRBV9; D remains unclear. The J call may be faulty, since TRBJ2-7 better matches the DNA end. The germline CDR1 and CDR2 sequences are SGDLS and YYNGEE. This CDR3 contains 13 residues. This CDR3 is CASSVALDGEQYF. CDR3 sequence (DNA): TGTGCCAGCAGCGTAGCGCTGGATGGCGAGCAGTACTTC.

V and J are TRBV5-1 and TRBJ2-7; 12 bases map to TRBD1. The V gene end was trimmed by 3 bases and the J gene end by 4 bases; junction bases not matched to a gene: 8. Germline V gene data show CDR1 as SGHRS and CDR2 as YFSETQ. The CDR3 sequence is 16 residues long. This CDR3 reads CASSSRGGQGAYEQYF. The CDR3 nucleotides read TGCGCCAGCAGCTCGCGTGGGGGACAGGGGGCTTACGAGCAGTACTTC.

The chain has TRBV12-2 and TRBJ1-1. TRBV12-2 is assigned pseudogene status. The CDR3 loop spans 15 amino acids. This CDR3 is CASRFLAGWGTEAFF. CDR3 coding DNA: TGTGCAAGTCGCTTCTTGGCCGGGTGGGGGACTGAAGCTTTCTTT.

Only a few counts were recorded for this clone. The chain employs TRBV29-1 and TRBJ2-3; 8 bases align to TRBD1. Germline CDR1 reads SQVTM; CDR2 reads ANQGSEA. The CDR3 consists of 14 residues. With 6 bases clipped from V and 0 bases from J, the junction kept 5 bases outside the gene matches. In nucleotides, the CDR3 is TGCAGCGTCGACAGGGGCCTCAGCACAGATACGCAGTATTTT. Translation: CSVDRGLSTDTQYF.

The rearrangement uses TRBV5-8 and TRBJ1-2; D remains unclear. Trimming shortened V by 2 bases and J by 1 base, and 9 bases separated the two germline ends. This CDR3 has 14 amino acids. Per germline, CDR1 SGHTS and CDR2 YDEGEE. The DNA for the CDR3 is TGTGCCAGCAGCTTAACCAGGATTAACTATGGCTACACCTTC. Translated, it gives CASSLTRINYGYTF. Filled out from reference TRBV5-8 and TRBJ1-2, the complete variable domain reads EAGVTQSPTHLIKTRGQQATLRCSPISGHTSVYWYQQALGLGLQFLLWYDEGEERNRGNFPPRFSGRQFPNYSSELNVNALELEDSALYLCASSLTRINYGYTFGSGTRLTVV.

With regard to this clone: This specimen includes other DNA sequences encoding the same CDR3. The chain has TRBV15 and TRBJ1-5; D is undetermined. Germline CDR1 is LNHNV and CDR2 is YYDKDF (reference sequence). V dropped 0 bases and J dropped 5 bases, with 14 bases sitting between them. The CDR3 totals 16 residues. This chain's CDR3 is CATSREGRGAYQPQHF. CDR3 DNA: TGTGCCACCAGCAGAGAGGGGAGAGGAGCTTATCAGCCCCAGCATTTT.

This rearrangement joins TRBV5-8 to TRBJ1-2; D gene ambiguous. Trimming removed 0 bases from V and 3 bases from J, with 6 bases in between. Looked up from germline, CDR1 is SGHTS and CDR2 is YDEGEE. The CDR3 covers 13 residues. The CDR3, as DNA: TGTGCCAGCAGCTTGGTGGCAGACTATGGCTACACCTTC. Its protein is CASSLVADYGYTF.

A few counts support this clone. V gene TRBV25-1 combines with J gene TRBJ1-1; D might be TRBD1 (5 bases). This CDR3 is 15 amino acids long. The germline V gene has CDR1 MGHDK and CDR2 SYGVNS. The V gene lost 2 bases and the J gene lost 1 base, with 11 bases spanning the gap. CDR3 sequence (DNA): TGTGCCAGCAGTGAACTGGGGGATTCGAACACTGAAGCTTTCTTT. Protein product: CASSELGDSNTEAFF.

The CDR3 DNA sequence: TGTGCCAGCAGCAAAACAGGGAATCAACTTTACTCCTATAATTCACCCCTCCACTTT. This sequence encodes CASSKTGNQLYSYNSPLHF. The V and J genes are TRBV21-1 and TRBJ1-6; the DNA was not used to check the table's D call, TRBD1. TRBV21-1 is recorded as a pseudogene. The CDR3 runs to 19 residues.

V usage is TRBV5-1 and J usage is TRBJ1-2; D unclear. The V gene lost 1 base and the J gene lost 1 base, with 17 bases spanning the gap. The germline V gene has CDR1 SGHRS and CDR2 YFSETQ. This CDR3 contains 17 residues. Here the CDR3 reads CASSLSPKEILNYGYTF. The CDR3 DNA reads as TGCGCCAGCAGCTTGTCTCCCAAAGAGATACTTAACTATGGCTACACCTTC.

The chain uses TRBV7-3 and TRBJ2-1; the D call may be TRBD1 or TRBD2 (5 bases each). V was trimmed by 1 base and J by 5 bases, leaving 12 bases between them. Germline V lookup: CDR1 SGHTA, CDR2 FQGTGA. This CDR3 spans 15 amino acids. DNA for the CDR3: TGTGCCAGCAGCTTAAAAGGTGGGGGAAACAATGAGCAGTTCTTC. It translates to CASSLKGGGNNEQFF.

This chain links TRBV7-2 with TRBJ2-1; D possibly corresponds to TRBD2 (7 bases). Trimming left V 9 bases short and J 7 bases short, with 16 bases between. The CDR3 has 13 amino acids. Per the germline V gene, CDR1 is SGHTA and CDR2 is FQGNSA. CDR3 DNA sequence: TGTGCCAGTTTCCGGGGGGCCGGGAATGAGCAGTTCTTC. It codes for CASFRGAGNEQFF.

The table lists this clone with a count of one. The junction and the germline gene differ at one end; a read error may be behind it. The same CDR3 also results from other DNA sequences found in this sample. This chain links TRBV15 with TRBJ1-5, with D maybe TRBD1 (5 bases). The CDR3 loop spans 15 amino acids. The germline V gene has CDR1 LNHNV and CDR2 YYDKDF (reference sequence). The CDR3 spells CATSRVPGSDQPQHF. The DNA for the CDR3 is TGTGCCACCAGCAGAGTTCCAGGGAGTGATCAGCCCCAACATTTT.

About this clone: A much more abundant neighbour one base away suggests this may be a read error. This sequence joins TRBV2 and TRBJ1-1, with a weak D call TRBD1 (5 bases). The CDR3 totals 13 residues. V lost 6 bases to trimming and J lost 1 base, with 9 bases between them. The V gene's germline CDR1 is SNHLY and CDR2 FYNNEI. For the CDR3, the DNA is TGTGCCAGCAGAAATACAGGGAACACTGAAGCTTTCTTT. This gives the protein CASRNTGNTEAFF.

This clone was seen a single time. V is TRBV6-1 and J is TRBJ2-7; 7 nucleotides agree with TRBD1. The trim removed 4 bases at V and 5 bases at J, leaving 5 bases unmatched. Looked up from germline, CDR1 is MNHNS and CDR2 is SASEGT. The CDR3 extends over 13 amino acids. The CDR3 region is CASSVRGRDEQYF. In nucleotides, the CDR3 is TGTGCCAGCAGTGTAAGGGGGCGAGACGAGCAGTACTTC.

This rearrangement joins TRBV5-1 to TRBJ2-1; no clear D. This CDR3 has 13 amino acids. V was pared by 2 bases and J by 1 base, with 4 bases between. Germline V gene sequence: CDR1 SGHRS, CDR2 YFSETQ. CDR3 region: CASSLRSYNEQFF. CDR3 in DNA: TGCGCCAGCAGCTTAAGATCCTACAATGAGCAGTTCTTC.

This clone was observed a few times. The chain links TRBV6-1 to TRBJ1-2, with D possibly matching TRBD1 (5 bases). The V and J ends lost 2 bases and 7 bases respectively, with 8 bases between them. This CDR3 spans 12 amino acids. CDR1 is MNHNS, CDR2 SASEGT, per germline. CDR3 nucleotide sequence: TGTGCCAGCAGTGAACGACAGTTTGGCTACACCTTC. Protein product: CASSERQFGYTF.

The gene calls are TRBV18 and TRBJ2-5; D is ambiguous. Germline V lookup: CDR1 KGHSH, CDR2 LQKENI. The ends were cut back, 6 bases at V and 4 bases at J, with 9 bases in the middle. This CDR3 is built from 12 residues. Here the CDR3 DNA reads TGTGCCAGCTCGACCCTTCTAGAGACCCAGTACTTC. Protein sequence: CASSTLLETQYF. The complete variable domain, with remaining parts taken from reference TRBV18 and TRBJ2-5, reads NAGVMQNPRHLVRRRGQEARLRCSPMKGHSHVYWYRQLPEEGLKFMVYLQKENIIDESGMPKERFSAEFPKEGPSILRIQQVVRGDSAAYFCASSTLLETQYFGPGTRLLVL.

The chain uses TRBV4-2 and TRBJ1-5; D might be TRBD1 (5 bases). Germline values: CDR1 LGHNA, CDR2 YNFKEQ. Trimming left V 1 base short and J 5 bases short, with 6 bases between. The CDR3 covers 13 residues. The CDR3 loop reads CASSQGGDQPQHF. The CDR3 DNA sequence: TGTGCCAGCAGCCAAGGGGGGGATCAGCCCCAGCATTTT.

This rearrangement joins TRBV21-1 to TRBJ1-1; the table's TRBD1 call for D was not verified on the DNA. TRBV21-1 has pseudogene status. The length of the CDR3 is 17 residues. Here the CDR3 DNA reads TGTGCCAGCAGTGCACGACAGGGGGTTCACCAGACCACTGAAGCTTTCTTT. Its protein is CASSARQGVHQTTEAFF.